Below, one T cell receptor beta chain is given with its context. Its matching antigen is unknown. Germline CDR1 is SGHNT and CDR2 is YYREEE (reference sequence). This CDR3 contains 15 residues. V was pared by 7 bases and J by 2 bases, with 7 bases of the junction left unmatched. This specimen comes from a study of T-cell reconstitution after alpha-beta-depleted transplantation in children. Study-level results: Approximately two months post-transplant, alpha-beta T cells reportedly originated from several hundred expanded graft clones. Some patients' high day-60 TCRbeta diversity was traced to surviving recipient T cells and thymic progenitors. Newly produced T cells mostly provided counts and TCRbeta diversity after one year, as hyperexpanded clones declined.

A TCRbeta library incorporating unique molecular identifiers was prepared. TCRdb redid the calling of the PCR reads with MiXCR, one entry per CDR3 protein. The table includes about 240,000 distinct CDR3 sequences, roughly 24% detected once. The starting material was PBMCs, obtained before TCRalphabeta/CD19-depleted stem cell transplant. This chain connects TRBV5-4 to TRBJ2-3; 10 positions agree with TRBD2. The sequence derives from a girl between 2 and 10 years old with Fanconi anemia, due to receive a stem cell transplant. This chain's CDR3 is CASQLAGPSTDTQYF. CDR3 sequence (DNA): TGTGCCAGCCAACTAGCGGGGCCCTCCACAGATACGCAGTATTTT.